The 10 T cell receptor beta chains listed next were all sequenced from one sample in a study of blood T cell repertoires in COVID-19. Profiling relied on immunoSEQ multiplex PCR, and the TCRdb table lists in-frame clones only, not all of them. The sample includes about 160,000 clones, approximately 79% seen only once; the top ten take around 8%. Sequenced material: peripheral blood. The receptors derive from an older woman with COVID-19, enrolled during active disease.

This clone was detected only once. This sequence joins TRBV2 and TRBJ2-3; D is unresolved. The length of the CDR3 is 13 residues. In germline, CDR1 is SNHLY, CDR2 FYNNEI. The germline V and J ends were trimmed by 0 bases and 11 bases, with 12 bases remaining between them. The CDR3 region is CASSEAPRVGQYF. The CDR3 DNA is TGTGCCAGCAGTGAAGCGCCTCGGGTGGGGCAGTATTTT.

This chain connects TRBV29-1 to TRBJ2-7; 9 bases line up with TRBD1. Trimming took 7 bases from V and 2 from J; bases not matched to a gene: 12. Germline V gene lookup returns CDR1 SQVTM and CDR2 ANQGSEA. The CDR3 is made up of 15 amino acids. In DNA, the CDR3 is TGCAGCGGCCTAGACGGGACAGGGACGGCCTACGAGCAGTACTTC. It encodes CSGLDGTGTAYEQYF.

This clone showed up just a few times. The rearrangement joins TRBV28 to TRBJ2-1, with TRBD1 matching 10 bases. Germline values: CDR1 MDHEN, CDR2 SYDVKM. The CDR3 is 14 amino acids. Trimming removed 6 bases from V and 6 bases from J; junction bases left unmatched: 5. This chain's CDR3 is CASSQDRGGNEQFF. For the CDR3, the DNA is TGTGCCAGCAGCCAGGACAGGGGGGGCAATGAGCAGTTCTTC.

The V call is TRBV3-1 (or the pseudogene TRBV3-2), the J call TRBJ2-2, with 8 nucleotides matching TRBD1. Looked up from germline, CDR1 is LGHDT and CDR2 is YNNKEL (reference sequence). This CDR3 is built from 16 residues. V was clipped by 4 bases and J by 2 bases; unmatched bases: 6. CDR3 loop: CASSPWTGSNTGELFF. For the CDR3, the DNA is TGTGCCAGCAGCCCTTGGACAGGGTCAAACACCGGGGAGCTGTTTTTT.

CDR3 nucleotides: TGTGCCTGGAACAGGGGAAACTCTGGGGCCAACGTCCTGACTTTC. Protein: CAWNRGNSGANVLTF. V gene TRBV30 combines with J gene TRBJ2-6; 7 nucleotides align to TRBD1. The CDR3 is made up of 15 amino acids. Germline V gives CDR1 GTSNPN, CDR2 SVGIG (reference sequence). The junction had 3 bases not matched to a gene; V was cut back by 4 bases and J by 0 bases.

This chain uses TRBV5-5 with TRBJ1-3; 7 bases fit TRBD1. Germline V gene sequence: CDR1 SGHKS, CDR2 YYEKEE (reference sequence). This CDR3 is built from 13 residues. V lost 4 bases to trimming and J lost 9 bases; unmatched junction nucleotides: 7. CDR3 residues: CASSRDSGGTIYF. The CDR3 DNA reads TGTGCCAGCAGCCGGGACAGCGGAGGCACCATATATTTT.

This clone was counted once. The chain has TRBV7-9 and TRBJ1-4, with D uncertain. Germline CDR1 reads SEHNR; CDR2 reads FQNEAQ (reference sequence). The length of the CDR3 is 13 residues. V lost 0 bases and J lost 5, with 4 bases in between. CDR3 sequence (DNA): TGTGCCAGCAGCTTAGCCTTAAATGAAAAACTGTTTTTT. It encodes CASSLALNEKLFF.

The chain joins TRBV21-1 to TRBJ1-1; the table's D gene call, TRBD1, was not cross checked with the DNA. TRBV21-1 is recorded as a pseudogene. The CDR3 totals 15 residues. The chain's CDR3 is CASSLLIDRATEAFF. The CDR3 coding sequence is TGTGCCAGCAGCCTCCTCATTGACAGGGCCACTGAAGCTTTCTTT.

The chain joins TRBV24-1 to TRBJ2-7; 9 nucleotides match TRBD2. Germline CDR1 KGHDR, CDR2 SFDVKD. V was pared by 9 bases and J by 2 bases, with 10 bases of the junction left unmatched. The CDR3 has 15 residues. CDR3 in DNA: TGTGCCACCGCCCCAACGGCGGGAGGGACCTACGAGCAGTACTTC. This sequence encodes CATAPTAGGTYEQYF.

This clone was counted between two and nine times. The chain employs TRBV27 and TRBJ1-1, with D tentatively TRBD1 (5 bases). The CDR3 spans 14 residues. Trimming cost V 2 bases and J 0 bases, with 7 bases left between them. From germline, CDR1 is MNHEY and CDR2 SMNVEV (reference sequence). CDR3 DNA sequence: TGTGCCAGCAGTTTAGCAGGGATGAACACTGAAGCTTTCTTT. Translation: CASSLAGMNTEAFF.